The 6 T cell receptor beta chains given below trace back to one sample, sequenced in a study of blood T cell repertoires in COVID-19. Generated by immunoSEQ multiplex PCR, the TCRdb table keeps only in-frame clones and is missing some. The data hold around 90,000 clones, with under 90% observed a single time. The sample taken for sequencing was peripheral blood. The receptor source for this set is a human donor in a cohort sampled during active COVID-19.

Here the CDR3 DNA reads TGTGCCAGCGGGATTCAGGGGGTTGACTCACCCCTCCACTTT. This codes for CASGIQGVDSPLHF. The chain has TRBV28 and TRBJ1-6; 7 bases agree with TRBD1. The CDR3 has 14 residues. Unmatched junction bases numbered 11, after V lost 8 bases and J lost 10 bases. Germline V CDR1 and CDR2: MDHEN, SYDVKM.

This chain links TRBV10-1 with TRBJ2-3; 8 bases map to TRBD2. The V gene's germline CDR1 is WNHNN and CDR2 SYGVQD (reference sequence). CDR3 length: 15 amino acids. J lost 1 base, V lost 2 bases, and 2 bases had no gene match. The CDR3 sequence is CASSETSGGTDTQYF. DNA for the CDR3: TGCGCCAGCAGTGAGACTAGCGGAGGCACAGATACGCAGTATTTT.

The chain links TRBV5-6 to TRBJ1-3, with D uncertain. Germline V lookup: CDR1 SGHDT, CDR2 YYEEEE. V was clipped by 6 bases and J by 0 bases, with 10 bases between them. The CDR3 spans 14 residues. This CDR3 reads CASTLTLSGNTIYF. In nucleotides, the CDR3 is TGTGCCAGCACTTTGACACTCTCTGGAAACACCATATATTTT.

The genes are TRBV20-1 and TRBJ2-7, with 10 nucleotides matching TRBD2. J lost 4 bases, V lost 3 bases, and 6 bases had no gene match. Germline CDR1 and CDR2: DFQATT and SNEGSKA (reference sequence). The CDR3 spans 14 residues. This CDR3 is CSASRTSGAYEQYF. The CDR3 DNA is TGCAGTGCTAGTCGGACTAGCGGAGCTTACGAGCAGTACTTC.

V is TRBV6-5 and J is TRBJ2-5; TRBD1 aligns across 7 bases. J lost 5 bases, V lost 5 bases, and 5 bases had no gene match. Germline V gene lookup returns CDR1 MNHEY and CDR2 SVGAGI. This CDR3 spans 13 amino acids. The CDR3 here is CASSNYRGETQYF. The CDR3 bases are TGTGCCAGCAGTAACTACAGGGGTGAGACCCAGTACTTC.

The chain couples TRBV18 to TRBJ2-7; no definite D call. This CDR3 region has 13 residues. Germline values: CDR1 KGHSH, CDR2 LQKENI. Trimming took off 2 bases at V and 1 base at J, with 6 bases between the two ends. CDR3 DNA sequence: TGTGCCAGCTCACCAGCGGCATCCTACGAGCAGTACTTC. Translating it yields CASSPAASYEQYF. Full variable domain (rest looked up from reference TRBV18 and TRBJ2-7): NAGVMQNPRHLVRRRGQEARLRCSPMKGHSHVYWYRQLPEEGLKFMVYLQKENIIDESGMPKERFSAEFPKEGPSILRIQQVVRGDSAAYFCASSPAASYEQYFGPGTRLTVT.